The sequence of this T cell receptor beta chain was determined in a study of OX40 agonist ivuxolimab in advanced cancers. In germline, CDR1 is MDHEN, CDR2 SYDVKM. J gave up 2 bases and V 6 bases, and 12 bases lay outside the gene matches. The CDR3 contains 16 residues. Here immunoSEQ multiplex PCR was the method, and the copy in TCRdb shows in-frame clones only, minus some. The repertoire holds 80,000 to 95,000 clones, about 90% seen once, with more than 0.5% in the top ten. V is TRBV28 and J is TRBJ2-5; 7 bases are shared with TRBD2. This specimen was CD4+ or CD8+ T cells sorted from blood, taken in a trial of the OX40 agonist ivuxolimab. The TCR was taken from an adult with an advanced solid tumor such as melanoma, head and neck, liver or kidney cancer. The CDR3 region is CASSPVAGAGQETQYF. The CDR3 DNA reads TGTGCCAGCAGCCCGGTAGCGGGCGCGGGACAAGAGACCCAGTACTTC.